The 24 T cell receptor beta chains below all came from one sample that was sequenced in a study of T cell responses to AZD1222 COVID-19 vaccine. Only in-frame clones appear in the TCRdb table, and some are missing; sequencing was by immunoSEQ multiplex PCR. The data hold 150,000 to 190,000 clones, with about 87% observed a single time. The material sequenced was peripheral blood, taken 28 days after the second AZD1222 dose. These receptors all stem from an adult who received the AZD1222 COVID-19 vaccine.

J is TRBJ1-5 and V is TRBV6-1; D is perhaps TRBD1 (5 bases). Per germline, CDR1 MNHNS and CDR2 SASEGT. The V end lost 1 base, the J end lost 6 bases, and 22 bases lay between the germline ends. The CDR3 extends over 18 amino acids. CDR3 nucleotides: TGTGCCAGCAGTGAAGTAGCAGGGCTCCTTGGGGTTGGTCAGCCCCAGCATTTT. It specifies CASSEVAGLLGVGQPQHF.

A single count supports this clone. CDR3 amino acids: CASTPGTSYATGELFF. The CDR3 DNA reads TGTGCCAGCACCCCCGGGACTTCCTACGCCACCGGGGAGCTGTTTTTT. V and J are TRBV7-8 and TRBJ2-2; D perhaps matches TRBD2 (6 bases). Germline V gene data show CDR1 as SGHVS and CDR2 as FQNEAQ. The CDR3 loop spans 16 amino acids. Trimming shortened V by 7 bases and J by 4 bases, and 19 bases separated the two germline ends.

This clone has a single count. The chain couples TRBV28 to TRBJ1-1; no clear D. There are 12 residues in the CDR3. The germline V gene encodes CDR1 MDHEN and CDR2 SYDVKM. V was clipped by 6 bases and J by 6 bases, with 11 bases between them. The CDR3 bases are TGTGCCAGCAGGACACATCTTCCTGAAGCTTTCTTT. It translates to CASRTHLPEAFF.

The chain has TRBV11-3 and TRBJ2-7; 10 bases map to TRBD1. The CDR3 contains 18 residues. V trimming: 4 bases; J trimming: 0 bases; junction bases outside the gene matches: 12. Germline values: CDR1 SGHNT, CDR2 YENEEA. CDR3 sequence reads: CASSSSGTGAPLSYEQYF. Here the CDR3 DNA reads TGTGCCAGCAGCTCATCCGGGACAGGGGCTCCCCTCTCCTACGAGCAGTACTTC.

This clone has a single count. The chain has TRBV4-1 and TRBJ1-3, with D perhaps matching TRBD1 (5 bases). Trimming removed 0 bases from V and 2 bases from J, with 11 bases in between. This CDR3 comprises 16 residues. Germline lookup yields CDR1 MGHRA and CDR2 YSYEKL. The CDR3 sequence: CASSQEGAGTGNTIYF. The CDR3 DNA sequence: TGCGCCAGCAGCCAAGAAGGGGCGGGAACTGGAAACACCATATATTTT.

This clone was seen just once. The chain employs TRBV2 and TRBJ2-7, with TRBD1 matching over 7 bases. The V gene's germline CDR1 is SNHLY and CDR2 FYNNEI. This CDR3 comprises 14 residues. Trimming removed 5 bases from V and 0 bases from J; junction bases left unmatched: 4. Written as DNA, the CDR3 is TGTGCCAGCAGTTCCCGGACAGGCTCCTACGAGCAGTACTTC. This gives the protein CASSSRTGSYEQYF.

This sequence joins TRBV30 and TRBJ1-1; tentative D call: TRBD1 (5 bases). The length of the CDR3 is 13 residues. Germline V gives CDR1 GTSNPN, CDR2 SVGIG (reference sequence). V lost 2 bases, J lost 1 base, and 8 bases lay in between. The CDR3 bases are TGTGCCTGGAGTACGACAGCGAACACTGAAGCTTTCTTT. Its protein is CAWSTTANTEAFF.

The gene calls are TRBV19 and TRBJ1-1, with D hard to call. Looked up from germline, CDR1 is LNHDA and CDR2 is SQIVND (reference sequence). V was shortened by 3 bases and J by 6 bases, with 14 bases between the two germline ends. The CDR3 contains 14 residues. In nucleotides, the CDR3 is TGTGCCAGTAGTATGATATGGGTGGGCGCTGAAGCTTTCTTT. Its translation is CASSMIWVGAEAFF.

The chain recombines TRBV19 with TRBJ1-5, with 7 positions matching TRBD1. This CDR3 has 14 residues. Trimming cost V 4 bases and J 2 bases; bases outside gene matches: 2. Germline V gives CDR1 LNHDA, CDR2 SQIVND (reference sequence). CDR3 DNA sequence: TGTGCCAGTAGTACCCAGGGGGGCAATCAGCCCCAGCATTTT. Encoded protein: CASSTQGGNQPQHF.

The V and J genes are TRBV13 and TRBJ2-3, with 13 bases aligning to TRBD2. The V gene's germline CDR1 is PRHDT and CDR2 FYEKMQ (reference sequence). The CDR3 spans 17 residues. The trim removed 0 bases at V and 5 bases at J, leaving 5 bases unmatched. CDR3 loop: CASSLGWTSGRKDTQYF. The CDR3 DNA reads as TGTGCCAGCAGCTTAGGCTGGACTAGCGGGAGAAAAGATACGCAGTATTTT.

The table lists this clone with a few counts. V gene TRBV28 combines with J gene TRBJ1-2, with D tentatively TRBD1 (5 bases). Deletions cut 5 bases from V and 11 bases from J, with 18 bases between. CDR1 MDHEN and CDR2 SYDVKM come from the germline V gene. The CDR3 contains 13 residues. The chain's CDR3 is CASSPLGQYSYTF. The CDR3 DNA reads TGTGCCAGCAGTCCCTTGGGGCAGTATTCTTACACCTTC.

The chain is built from TRBV7-2 and TRBJ2-7; a weak D match, TRBD2 (6 bases). Germline CDR1 and CDR2: SGHTA and FQGNSA. V dropped 0 bases and J dropped 10 bases, with 10 bases sitting between them. The CDR3 contains 12 residues. CDR3 in amino acids: CASSLAQGGQYF. As DNA, the CDR3 is TGTGCCAGCAGCTTAGCCCAGGGAGGTCAGTACTTC.

This chain links TRBV18 with TRBJ2-1; perhaps TRBD1 as D (6 bases). This CDR3 spans 13 amino acids. Germline V gene sequence: CDR1 KGHSH, CDR2 LQKENI. V was pared by 3 bases and J by 4 bases, with 7 bases between. For the CDR3, the DNA is TGTGCCAGCTCACCGGGGACATACAATGAGCAGTTCTTC. Protein: CASSPGTYNEQFF. The full variable domain, in which reference TRBV18 and TRBJ2-1 provide the parts outside the CDR3, is NAGVMQNPRHLVRRRGQEARLRCSPMKGHSHVYWYRQLPEEGLKFMVYLQKENIIDESGMPKERFSAEFPKEGPSILRIQQVVRGDSAAYFCASSPGTYNEQFFGPGTRLTVL.

The chain carries TRBV6-6 and TRBJ1-6; D remains ambiguous. Per the germline V gene, CDR1 is MNHNY and CDR2 is SVGAGI (reference sequence). The germline V and J ends were trimmed by 11 bases and 8 bases, with 16 bases remaining between them. The CDR3 contains 13 residues. CDR3 sequence (DNA): TGTGCCTCCTCCCCCGAACGGGATTCACCCCTCCACTTT. Protein: CASSPERDSPLHF.

This chain uses TRBV5-1 with TRBJ2-5; tentative D call: TRBD1 (6 bases). Germline V gene data show CDR1 as SGHRS and CDR2 as YFSETQ. CDR3 size: 15 residues. Deletions cut 4 bases from V and 2 bases from J, with 15 bases between. The CDR3, as DNA: TGCGCCAGCAGCCCACGCCGACAGGATCAAGAGACCCAGTACTTC. Its protein product is CASSPRRQDQETQYF.

The rearrangement uses TRBV2 and TRBJ2-3, with 8 positions matching TRBD2. J lost 2 bases, V lost 7 bases, and 11 bases had no gene match. Germline CDR1 reads SNHLY; CDR2 reads FYNNEI. The CDR3 loop spans 16 amino acids. CDR3 loop: CASTRLSGVDTDTQYF. Here the CDR3 DNA reads TGTGCCAGCACCCGACTTAGCGGGGTAGACACAGATACGCAGTATTTT. The whole variable domain, remainder taken from reference TRBV2 and TRBJ2-3, is EPEVTQTPSHQVTQMGQEVILRCVPISNHLYFYWYRQILGQKVEFLVSFYNNEISEKSEIFDDQFSVERPDGSNFTLKIRSTKLEDSAMYFCASTRLSGVDTDTQYFGPGTRLTVL.

For the CDR3, the DNA is TGCAGCGTCGGACAGGGGAACACTGAAGCTTTCTTT. Protein: CSVGQGNTEAFF. The chain recombines TRBV29-1 with TRBJ1-1; the match to TRBD1 covers 8 bases. CDR3 size: 12 residues. Germline assignment: CDR1 SQVTM and CDR2 ANQGSEA. The V segment lost 6 bases and the J segment 1 base; nucleotides outside the gene matches: 1.

V usage is TRBV19 and J usage is TRBJ2-2, with 8 bases matching TRBD1. This CDR3 is built from 16 residues. V was pared by 5 bases and J by 1 base, with 6 bases of the junction left unmatched. Germline V gene data show CDR1 as LNHDA and CDR2 as SQIVND (reference sequence). The CDR3 is CASSVQGARNTGELFF. CDR3 sequence (DNA): TGTGCCAGTAGTGTCCAGGGGGCTAGGAACACCGGGGAGCTGTTTTTT. Using reference TRBV19 and TRBJ2-2 for the parts outside the CDR3, the full variable domain is DGGITQSPKYLFRKEGQNVTLSCEQNLNHDAMYWYRQDPGQGLRLIYYSQIVNDFQKGDIAEGYSVSREKKESFPLTVTSAQKNPTAFYLCASSVQGARNTGELFFGEGSRLTVL.

This clone appeared a few times. The chain joins TRBV4-1 to TRBJ2-2; 11 bases line up with TRBD1. V dropped 4 bases and J dropped 7; count of bases not matched to a gene: 2. The CDR3 is made up of 14 amino acids. Per the germline V gene, CDR1 is MGHRA and CDR2 is YSYEKL. CDR3 sequence (DNA): TGCGCCAGCAGCCGAGGGACAGGGGGCGGGGAGCTGTTTTTT. The encoded protein is CASSRGTGGGELFF.

The chain employs TRBV28 and TRBJ1-2, with D possibly being TRBD1 (6 bases). V lost 4 bases and J 0 bases, leaving 15 bases between the germline ends. This CDR3 contains 16 residues. Germline V gene lookup returns CDR1 MDHEN and CDR2 SYDVKM. The CDR3 DNA reads as TGTGCCAGCAGTTCCAGTACAGGGATAGCTAACTATGGCTACACCTTC. Amino acid sequence: CASSSSTGIANYGYTF.

The J gene is TRBJ2-1, the V gene TRBV21-1; the tabulated D call, TRBD2, remains unverified against the DNA. TRBV21-1 is assigned pseudogene status. The CDR3 extends over 16 amino acids. The CDR3 bases are TGTGCCAGCAGCAAAGAAGGGGGAGGGGCCTACAATGAGCAGTTCTTC. Translated: CASSKEGGGAYNEQFF.

This chain joins TRBV5-1 and TRBJ2-1; 8 positions agree with TRBD2. Unmatched junction bases numbered 7, after V lost 4 bases and J lost 7 bases. The germline V gene encodes CDR1 SGHRS and CDR2 YFSETQ. This CDR3 spans 14 amino acids. Written as DNA, the CDR3 is TGCGCCAGCAGCGCCTTAGCGGGATCGAATGAGCAGTTCTTC. Protein sequence: CASSALAGSNEQFF. Full variable domain (missing parts from reference TRBV5-1 and TRBJ2-1): KAGVTQTPRYLIKTRGQQVTLSCSPISGHRSVSWYQQTPGQGLQFLFEYFSETQRNKGNFPGRFSGRQFSNSRSEMNVSTLELGDSALYLCASSALAGSNEQFFGPGTRLTVL.

The chain has TRBV30 and TRBJ2-7, with TRBD2 matching 7 bases. This CDR3 comprises 13 residues. The V segment lost 5 bases and the J segment 6 bases; nucleotides outside the gene matches: 10. The germline V gene encodes CDR1 GTSNPN and CDR2 SVGIG (reference sequence). CDR3 nucleotides: TGTGCCTGGGGGGGGGTCAAACGAGGCGAGCAGTACTTC. Amino acids: CAWGGVKRGEQYF.

About this clone itself: Other DNA sequences in the sample encode the same CDR3. The V gene is TRBV7-8, the J gene TRBJ1-3; D is ambiguous. Looked up from germline, CDR1 is SGHVS and CDR2 is FQNEAQ. This CDR3 has 15 amino acids. Trimming cost V 5 bases and J 0 bases, with 11 bases left between them. The CDR3 loop is CASSLHWSSGNTIYF. CDR3 sequence (DNA): TGTGCCAGCAGCCTACATTGGAGCTCTGGAAACACCATATATTTT.